This TCR beta chain is drawn from a study of blood T cell repertoires in COVID-19. Study at large: From T cells, B-cell-depleted T cells, or PBMCs came the material, which was cDNA or gDNA.

The CDR3 is 14 residues long. The ends lost 5 bases at V and 4 bases at J; junction bases unmatched: 7. CDR1 MNHEY and CDR2 SMNVEV come from the germline V gene (reference sequence). This clone was recorded only once. Authors' methods: Cell counts per sample came from amplifying reference gene primers. This table comes from immunoSEQ multiplex PCR, and its TCRdb copy is limited to in-frame clones, with some not included. V, J and clone size are taken as reported in that table, and D and trimming were inferred from the DNA itself. The table includes roughly 200,000 clones, around 85% detected once. Self-reported history from a screening survey and questionnaire set each donor's cohort.

The receptor comes from a man between 35 and 55 years old who had recovered from COVID-19. The sequenced sample was PBMCs or T cells enriched from blood (not recorded which). The chain carries TRBV27 and TRBJ1-2; 7 positions agree with TRBD1. The CDR3, as DNA: TGTGCCAGCAGTCCCCGCGGGACAGTCTATGGCTACACCTTC. Translated: CASSPRGTVYGYTF.